The clone carrying this TCR beta chain showed up just a few times. CDR3 length: 13 amino acids. Trimming took off 2 bases at V and 0 bases at J, with 4 bases between the two ends. Germline V gives CDR1 MNHNY, CDR2 SVGAGI (reference sequence). As it was prepared, the TCRbeta library received unique molecular identifiers. TCRdb passed the PCR reads through MiXCR, listing each CDR3 protein once. The data show over 550,000 distinct CDR3 sequences, 10% seen once. The sample belongs to a study of T-cell reconstitution after alpha-beta-depleted transplantation in children. The V gene is TRBV6-6, the J gene TRBJ2-5; D ambiguous. The material sequenced was PBMCs from the stem cell graft donor, taken from the stem cell graft. The receptor's source is a human donor who donated a stem cell graft to a child with acute myeloid leukemia. The DNA for the CDR3 is TGTGCCAGCAGTTACCTGTACCAAGAGACCCAGTACTTC. Residues: CASSYLYQETQYF.